This T cell receptor (beta chain) was recorded in a study of shared clonotypes between healthy human individuals. Study-wide background: Every donor yielded three CD4 naive, three CD4 memory, two CD8 naive and one CD8 memory plate.

Template for every sorted-subset replicate PCR totaled 150 to 250 ng DNA, approximately 30,000 T cell genomes. Sequencing used immunoSEQ multiplex PCR; TCRdb keeps in-frame clones, though not all of them. The sample has about 1,800,000 clones; roughly 94% are singletons. The naive CD8 subset, CD45RO-negative cells positively selected for CCR7, excluded terminally differentiated effector memory CD45RA+ cells. The CDR3 extends over 15 amino acids. V was pared by 5 bases and J by 7 bases, with 18 bases between. CDR1 is WSHSY, CDR2 SAAADI, per germline. The chain recombines TRBV10-2 with TRBJ1-5; tentatively, D is TRBD1 (6 bases). The sample consisted of naive CD8+ T cells sorted from blood. The source is a man younger than 30 in good health. CDR3 sequence: CASSLLPGASQPQHF. The CDR3 coding sequence is TGCGCCAGCAGTCTTCTTCCGGGGGCGAGCCAGCCCCAGCATTTT.